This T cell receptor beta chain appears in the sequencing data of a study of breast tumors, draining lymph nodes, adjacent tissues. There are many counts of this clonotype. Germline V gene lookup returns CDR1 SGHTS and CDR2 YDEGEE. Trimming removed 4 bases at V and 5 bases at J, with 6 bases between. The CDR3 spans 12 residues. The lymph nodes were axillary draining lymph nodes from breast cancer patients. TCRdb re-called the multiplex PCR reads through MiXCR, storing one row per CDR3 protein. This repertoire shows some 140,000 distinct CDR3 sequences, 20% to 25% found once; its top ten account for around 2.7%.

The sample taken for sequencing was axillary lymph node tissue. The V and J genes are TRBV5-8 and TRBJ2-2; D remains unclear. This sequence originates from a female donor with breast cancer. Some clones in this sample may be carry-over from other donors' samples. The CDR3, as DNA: TGTGCCAGCAGCCGATTTACCGGGGAGCTGTTTTTT. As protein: CASSRFTGELFF. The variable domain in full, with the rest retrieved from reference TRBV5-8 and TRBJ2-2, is EAGVTQSPTHLIKTRGQQATLRCSPISGHTSVYWYQQALGLGLQFLLWYDEGEERNRGNFPPRFSGRQFPNYSSELNVNALELEDSALYLCASSRFTGELFFGEGSRLTVL.